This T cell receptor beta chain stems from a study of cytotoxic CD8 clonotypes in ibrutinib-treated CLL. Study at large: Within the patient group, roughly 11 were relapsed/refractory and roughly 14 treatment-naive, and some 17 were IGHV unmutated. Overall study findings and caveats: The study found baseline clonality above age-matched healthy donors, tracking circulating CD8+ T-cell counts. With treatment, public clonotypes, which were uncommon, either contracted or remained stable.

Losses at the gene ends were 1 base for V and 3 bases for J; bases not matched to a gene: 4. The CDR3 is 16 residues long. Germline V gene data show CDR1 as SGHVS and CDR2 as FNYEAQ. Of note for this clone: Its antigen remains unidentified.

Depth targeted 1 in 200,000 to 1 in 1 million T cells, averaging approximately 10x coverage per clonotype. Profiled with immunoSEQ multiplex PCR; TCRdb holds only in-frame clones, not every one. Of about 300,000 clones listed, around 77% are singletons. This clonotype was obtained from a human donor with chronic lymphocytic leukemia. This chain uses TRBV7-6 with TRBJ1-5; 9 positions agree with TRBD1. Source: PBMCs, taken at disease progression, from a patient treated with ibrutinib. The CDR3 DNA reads TGTGCCAGCAGCTTAGAAGGGACAGGGATCAATCAGCCCCAGCATTTT. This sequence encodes CASSLEGTGINQPQHF.